The 32 T cell receptor beta chains given below trace back to one sample, sequenced in a study of CXCR3-negative and CXCR3-positive naive CD8 T cells. Regarding the study as a whole: The study found more hydrophobic TRB CDR3s in CXCR3-positive naive cells than in CXCR3-negative naive cells.

cDNA libraries for TRB were generated by 5' RACE incorporating UMI labels. TCRdb re-called the 5' RACE reads and catalogs CDR3 proteins one per entry, DNA excluded. In all, the sample yields approximately 89,000 distinct CDR3 sequences. These TCRs' antigens remain unknown. Sequencing input: naive CXCR3+ CD8+ T cells from blood. The sample's subset: CD45RO-CCR7+CD27+CD95- naive CD8+ T cells expressing CXCR3 (TNR3+). All receptors come from a human donor in good health. Some clones in this sample may be carry-over from other donors' samples.

This chain connects TRBV19 to TRBJ1-1; TCRdb's assignment of TRBD1 cannot be checked, as there is no DNA. Germline-derived CDR1 and CDR2 are LNHDA and SQIVND (reference sequence). CDR3 length: 16 residues. CDR3 amino acids: CASSWDKEVTYTEAFF.

The chain employs TRBV15 and TRBJ1-2; TCRdb lists TRBD1, though no DNA is available to test this call. The germline gives CDR1 LNHNV, CDR2 YYDKDF (reference sequence). The CDR3 totals 15 residues. CDR3 region: CATSRATGRFYGYTF. Full variable domain (outside the CDR3, taken from reference TRBV15 and TRBJ1-2): DAMVIQNPRYQVTQFGKPVTLSCSQTLNHNVMYWYQQKSSQAPKLLFHYYDKDFNNEADTPDNFQSRRPNTSFCFLDIRSPGLGDTAMYLCATSRATGRFYGYTFGSGTRLTVV.

The chain joins TRBV20-1 to TRBJ1-2; TCRdb's D call of TRBD1 is untestable without DNA. The CDR3 extends over 13 amino acids. Germline lookup yields CDR1 DFQATT and CDR2 SNEGSKA (reference sequence). CDR3 protein: CSAIQEGGGGYTF.

This chain joins TRBV6-6 and TRBJ2-3; TCRdb's assignment of TRBD1 cannot be checked, as there is no DNA. The CDR3 is 16 residues long. Germline V lookup: CDR1 MNHNY, CDR2 SVGAGI (reference sequence). CDR3 amino acids: CASSTGQGNPTDTQYF.

The chain links TRBV7-6 to TRBJ2-7. Germline V gene lookup returns CDR1 SGHVS and CDR2 FNYEAQ. The length of the CDR3 is 13 residues. The CDR3 here is CASSLESGYEQYF. Variable domain in full (rest from reference TRBV7-6 and TRBJ2-7): GAGVSQSPRYKVTKRGQDVALRCDPISGHVSLYWYRQALGQGPEFLTYFNYEAQQDKSGLPNDRFSAERPEGSISTLTIQRTEQRDSAMYRCASSLESGYEQYFGPGTRLTVT.

The chain joins TRBV25-1 to TRBJ2-6. The germline V gene encodes CDR1 MGHDK and CDR2 SYGVNS. The CDR3 is 11 amino acids. The CDR3 loop reads CASTGANVLTF.

The chain joins TRBV5-1 to TRBJ2-1; TCRdb lists TRBD1, though no DNA is available to test this call. CDR1 SGHRS and CDR2 YFSETQ come from the germline V gene. This CDR3 has 12 amino acids. The CDR3 region is CASSTDRDEQFF.

The rearrangement links TRBV10-3 to TRBJ1-1; the TCRdb D gene call, TRBD1, has no DNA to confirm it. Germline V CDR1 and CDR2: ENHRY, SYGVKD. The CDR3 has 13 residues. CDR3: CAITPRLDTEAFF.

The chain joins TRBV28 to TRBJ1-1. Germline V CDR1 and CDR2: MDHEN, SYDVKM. The CDR3 covers 15 residues. CDR3 in amino acids: CASTYSGGGSTEAFF.

The rearrangement uses TRBV4-3 and TRBJ1-1. This CDR3 has 15 residues. CDR1 is LGHNA, CDR2 YSLEER, per germline. CDR3 loop: CASSPRPSLGTEAFF.

The chain joins TRBV15 to TRBJ2-1; absent DNA, TCRdb's TRBD1 call cannot be checked. CDR1 and CDR2 (germline): LNHNV, YYDKDF (reference sequence). The CDR3 is 16 residues long. The CDR3 spells CATSRDGDRGNNEQFF.

The V and J genes are TRBV12-3 or TRBV12-4 and TRBJ2-1; TCRdb indicates TRBD2, and absent DNA this call remains unverified. The CDR3 totals 17 residues. CDR3 sequence reads: CASSPGTSGKGNNEQFF.

The chain combines TRBV7-6 with TRBJ2-3; TCRdb's D call of TRBD1 is untestable without DNA. There are 17 residues in the CDR3. Looked up from germline, CDR1 is SGHVS and CDR2 is FNYEAQ. The chain's CDR3 is CASSFFGGGQGADTQYF.

This CDR3 is CASSPYSSSYNEQFF. The rearrangement uses TRBV4-1 and TRBJ2-1. CDR1 and CDR2 from the germline V gene are MGHRA and YSYEKL. The CDR3 extends over 15 amino acids.

The rearrangement links TRBV7-3 to TRBJ2-3; with no DNA, the TCRdb D assignment of TRBD2 cannot be verified. Germline-derived CDR1 and CDR2 are SGHTA and FQGTGA. The CDR3 extends over 17 amino acids. The CDR3 protein is CASSPDLGLAGTDTQYF.

The CDR3 region is CSARRGEPLVTYEQYF. The genes are TRBV20-1 and TRBJ2-7; no DNA is available, so the TRBD1 call from TCRdb remains unchecked. The length of the CDR3 is 16 residues. Germline loops: CDR1 DFQATT, CDR2 SNEGSKA (reference sequence).

This chain links TRBV29-1 with TRBJ2-2; TCRdb returns TRBD2, unconfirmable since there is no DNA. Germline-derived CDR1 and CDR2 are SQVTM and ANQGSEA. The CDR3 is 11 amino acids. The CDR3 reads CSSPVAGELFF.

The chain carries TRBV15 and TRBJ2-5; TCRdb indicates TRBD1, and absent DNA this call remains unverified. The CDR3 runs 15 residues. The germline V gene encodes CDR1 LNHNV and CDR2 YYDKDF (reference sequence). CDR3 sequence reads: CATSRGGGYQETQYF. Supplemented by reference TRBV15 and TRBJ2-5, the full variable domain reads DAMVIQNPRYQVTQFGKPVTLSCSQTLNHNVMYWYQQKSSQAPKLLFHYYDKDFNNEADTPDNFQSRRPNTSFCFLDIRSPGLGDTAMYLCATSRGGGYQETQYFGPGTRLLVL.

The chain couples TRBV4-1 to TRBJ1-1. Germline CDR1 is MGHRA and CDR2 is YSYEKL. CDR3 length: 13 residues. The CDR3 loop is CASSQDVYPEAFF.

This rearrangement joins TRBV20-1 to TRBJ1-1; TCRdb picks TRBD1, but there is no DNA to check that call. The CDR3 is 14 residues long. CDR1 and CDR2 from the germline V gene are DFQATT and SNEGSKA (reference sequence). This CDR3 is CSAPWGGEGTEAFF.

The V call is TRBV2, the J call TRBJ2-7; the D call from TCRdb, TRBD1, cannot be confirmed without DNA. Germline V gene lookup returns CDR1 SNHLY and CDR2 FYNNEI. This CDR3 region has 15 residues. CDR3 sequence: CASSEAGTGSYEQYF.

The CDR3 loop is CASSLVGPGLAGERSYEQYF. The rearrangement links TRBV5-1 to TRBJ2-7; no DNA is available, so the TRBD2 call from TCRdb remains unchecked. The CDR3 covers 20 residues. Germline V gene data show CDR1 as SGHRS and CDR2 as YFSETQ.

This chain joins TRBV28 and TRBJ1-2; no DNA is available, so the TRBD1 call from TCRdb remains unchecked. The CDR3 has 15 residues. Germline values: CDR1 MDHEN, CDR2 SYDVKM. The CDR3 region is CASSLPGDRFPGYTF.

V and J are TRBV15 and TRBJ2-1; the D gene TCRdb calls, TRBD1, cannot be checked with no DNA. CDR3 length: 15 amino acids. Germline CDR1 and CDR2: LNHNV and YYDKDF (reference sequence). The chain's CDR3 is CATSRVAGRNNEQFF.

The gene calls are TRBV28 and TRBJ1-1; TCRdb's D call, TRBD1, is unchecked because there is no DNA. Per the germline V gene, CDR1 is MDHEN and CDR2 is SYDVKM. The CDR3 has 12 residues. This CDR3 is CASYRDNTEAFF.

This chain joins TRBV29-1 and TRBJ2-3. This CDR3 spans 12 amino acids. The V gene's germline CDR1 is SQVTM and CDR2 ANQGSEA. CDR3 residues: CSAQVRTDTQYF.

This chain joins TRBV29-1 and TRBJ2-2; lacking DNA, the TRBD1 call made by TCRdb goes unchecked. This CDR3 comprises 16 residues. Germline V gene lookup returns CDR1 SQVTM and CDR2 ANQGSEA. The CDR3 sequence: CSVPKPDRGSAGELFF.

The genes are TRBV6-5 and TRBJ2-1; the D call from TCRdb, TRBD1, cannot be confirmed without DNA. This CDR3 has 15 residues. Per the germline V gene, CDR1 is MNHEY and CDR2 is SVGAGI. The CDR3 loop is CASSAGRGVRNEQLF.

The chain couples TRBV6-5 to TRBJ2-7; TCRdb calls TRBD1, which cannot be checked without DNA. CDR1 MNHEY and CDR2 SVGAGI come from the germline V gene. The CDR3 is made up of 12 amino acids. The CDR3: CASRDRANEQYF.

The V gene is TRBV28, the J gene TRBJ2-2; no DNA is available, so the TRBD1 call from TCRdb remains unchecked. The CDR3 sequence is 15 residues long. Germline V CDR1 and CDR2: MDHEN, SYDVKM. The CDR3 region is CASNRQHGNTGELFF.

The V gene is TRBV29-1, the J gene TRBJ1-1. The CDR3 loop spans 14 amino acids. Germline assignment: CDR1 SQVTM and CDR2 ANQGSEA. The CDR3: CSVEDRSSDTEAFF.

The V and J genes are TRBV5-6 and TRBJ2-1; no DNA is available, so the TRBD2 call from TCRdb remains unchecked. CDR1 is SGHDT and CDR2 is YYEEEE in the germline V gene. This CDR3 comprises 17 residues. The CDR3 loop reads CASSFLPWGSDYNEQFF.